Described below is a single TCR beta chain sequence and its context. Its target is unknown. The record originates from a study of T cell responses to AZD1222 COVID-19 vaccine. The CDR3 extends over 15 amino acids. Germline values: CDR1 LGHNA, CDR2 YSLEER. Trimming shortened V by 4 bases and J by 7 bases, and 20 bases separated the two germline ends. Method: immunoSEQ multiplex PCR; TCRdb's copy keeps in-frame clones and lacks some. The top ten hold approximately 8.8% of the sample, which has approximately 130,000 clones, 70% to 90% seen once. Study-wide points: Clonal diversity may have been underestimated, and the donors were mostly white British, with more females than males.

The clonotype was recovered from an adult in good health. The specimen comprised peripheral blood, sampled on day 0 of AZD1222 vaccination. V and J are TRBV4-3 and TRBJ2-7; maybe TRBD1 (5 bases). The CDR3: CASSPQGRAKGEQYF. CDR3 bases: TGCGCCAGCAGCCCCCAGGGCCGGGCCAAAGGGGAGCAGTACTTC.